The 15 T cell receptor beta chains listed next were all sequenced from one sample in a study of cytomegalovirus exposure and HLA in healthy donors. The PCR had 60 Vbeta and 13 Jbeta primers. The repertoire was sequenced with immunoSEQ multiplex PCR; TCRdb's copy has only in-frame clones and lacks some. Of about 160,000 clones in the sample, about 75% were seen once. The sample consisted of PBMCs. Receptors were obtained from a man between 18 and 35 years old in good health and CMV-seropositive.

The CDR3: CASSASGLNEKLFF. As DNA, the CDR3 is TGTGCCAGCAGTGCGTCAGGCCTTAATGAAAAACTGTTTTTT. This chain joins TRBV6-1 and TRBJ1-4; no firm D call. The CDR3 runs 14 residues. Trimming left V 4 bases short and J 4 bases short, with 10 bases between. Looked up from germline, CDR1 is MNHNS and CDR2 is SASEGT.

A word on this clone: The sample contains more than one DNA sequence encoding this CDR3. CDR3 region: CASSGDSNEQFF. The CDR3 region has the DNA TGTGCCAGCAGTGGGGACAGCAATGAGCAGTTCTTC. The V gene is TRBV2, the J gene TRBJ2-1; 7 bases line up with TRBD1. The germline gives CDR1 SNHLY, CDR2 FYNNEI. The trim removed 4 bases at V and 6 bases at J, leaving 0 bases unmatched. There are 12 residues in the CDR3.

The chain uses TRBV7-8 and TRBJ2-7; 9 positions match TRBD1. Germline values: CDR1 SGHVS, CDR2 FQNEAQ. The length of the CDR3 is 16 residues. V was pared by 1 base and J by 6 bases, with 10 bases of the junction left unmatched. CDR3 DNA: TGTGCCAGCAGCTTAGTTGTAGGACAGGGGCTCGGCGAGCAGTACGTC. Translating it yields CASSLVVGQGLGEQYV.

V and J are TRBV6-5 and TRBJ2-1; D uncertain. V was trimmed by 0 bases and J by 1 base, leaving 10 bases between them. The CDR3 has 16 residues. Germline CDR1 and CDR2: MNHEY and SVGAGI. In nucleotides, the CDR3 is TGTGCCAGCAGTTACTCTGCGGTGGAGTCCTACAATGAGCAGTTCTTC. This sequence encodes CASSYSAVESYNEQFF.

The chain is built from TRBV5-1 and TRBJ2-7; TRBD1 is a possible D gene (6 bases). Germline V gene sequence: CDR1 SGHRS, CDR2 YFSETQ. Trimming removed 0 bases from V and 2 bases from J, with 12 bases in between. CDR3 length: 15 residues. In nucleotides, the CDR3 is TGCGCCAGCAGCTTGGCCGGCAGGGGTACCTACGAGCAGTACGTC. It yields the protein CASSLAGRGTYEQYV.

This clone was counted between two and nine times. The chain is built from TRBV6-1 and TRBJ1-3; D is uncertain. Deletions cut 3 bases from V and 0 bases from J, with 12 bases between. Germline lookup yields CDR1 MNHNS and CDR2 SASEGT. The CDR3 has 16 residues. CDR3 sequence (DNA): TGTGCCAGCAGTGAGCGGAGAGCGAGCTCTGGAAACACCATATATTTT. Protein sequence: CASSERRASSGNTIYF.

The genes are TRBV13 and TRBJ2-1; the match to TRBD2 covers 12 bases. The CDR3 contains 16 residues. V shed 4 bases, J shed 8 bases, and the junction held 9 bases outside the gene matches. Germline CDR1 is PRHDT and CDR2 is FYEKMQ (reference sequence). The CDR3 region has the DNA TGTGCCAGCAGCTCCCGTTCTAGCGGGAGGGCCTATGAGCAGTTCTTC. Translating gives CASSSRSSGRAYEQFF.

Notes on this clone: Other DNA sequences in the sample encode the same CDR3. The chain carries TRBV5-6 and TRBJ1-1; TRBD1 is a possible D gene (6 bases). The CDR3 consists of 14 residues. Trimming took 0 bases from V and 2 from J, leaving 8 bases between them. Germline V gene sequence: CDR1 SGHDT, CDR2 YYEEEE. The CDR3 reads CASSLGTVNTEAFF. The DNA of the CDR3 is TGTGCCAGCAGCTTGGGGACAGTCAACACTGAAGCTTTCTTT.

In its sample, this clone was seen a few times. V gene TRBV14 combines with J gene TRBJ2-5; D perhaps matches TRBD2 (6 bases). The length of the CDR3 is 15 residues. Germline CDR1 and CDR2: SGHDN and FVKESK. Trimming left V 1 base short and J 2 bases short, with 11 bases between. In nucleotides, the CDR3 is TGTGCCAGCAGCCAAGCTGGGGGGAGTCAAGAGACCCAGTACTTC. Translated: CASSQAGGSQETQYF.

The V and J genes are TRBV11-2 and TRBJ2-2; 7 bases map to TRBD2. The CDR3 extends over 16 amino acids. The J segment lost 3 bases and the V segment lost 5 bases, leaving 9 bases of the junction unmatched. CDR1 is SGHAT, CDR2 FQNNGV, per germline. For the CDR3, the DNA is TGTGCCAGCAGCCGGCGGGGGTTCGGGCACACCGGGGAGCTGTTTTTT. Residues: CASSRRGFGHTGELFF.

This clone was detected once. This rearrangement joins TRBV28 to TRBJ2-2; TRBD2 agrees at 8 bases. The V and J ends lost 2 bases and 5 bases, in that order; junction bases with no gene match: 10. CDR3 size: 17 residues. Germline V gives CDR1 MDHEN, CDR2 SYDVKM. Here the CDR3 DNA reads TGTGCCAGCAGTTTAATAGGCGGGGGGCCCGGGACCGGGGAGCTGTTTTTT. Amino acids: CASSLIGGGPGTGELFF.

This sequence joins TRBV28 and TRBJ1-6, with no clear D. The V and J ends lost 2 bases and 7 bases respectively, with 12 bases between them. Germline loops: CDR1 MDHEN, CDR2 SYDVKM. The CDR3 covers 15 residues. The DNA of the CDR3 is TGTGCCAGCAGTTTAAGGAGGTACGTGAATTCACCCCTCCACTTT. Protein sequence: CASSLRRYVNSPLHF.

CDR3 nucleotide sequence: TGTGCCACCAGCATGGGCAGGGCTATCGGGGAGCTGTTTTTT. It yields the protein CATSMGRAIGELFF. The chain recombines TRBV15 with TRBJ2-2, with D perhaps TRBD1 (5 bases). This CDR3 comprises 14 residues. Trimming took 4 bases from V and 7 from J, leaving 13 bases between them. The germline CDR1 and CDR2 sequences are LNHNV and YYDKDF (reference sequence). Filled out from reference TRBV15 and TRBJ2-2, the complete variable domain reads DAMVIQNPRYQVTQFGKPVTLSCSQTLNHNVMYWYQQKSSQAPKLLFHYYDKDFNNEADTPDNFQSRRPNTSFCFLDIRSPGLGDTAMYLCATSMGRAIGELFFGEGSRLTVL.

The CDR3 protein is CACLPGSGANVLTF. CDR3 nucleotides: TGTGCCTGTCTGCCAGGCTCTGGGGCCAACGTCCTGACTTTC. V is TRBV30 and J is TRBJ2-6, with no clear D. Looked up from germline, CDR1 is GTSNPN and CDR2 is SVGIG (reference sequence). This CDR3 comprises 14 residues. Trimming removed 6 bases from V and 0 bases from J, with 9 bases in between.

V gene TRBV6-1 combines with J gene TRBJ1-2, with D maybe TRBD1 (5 bases). V shed 3 bases and J shed 2 bases, with 16 bases lying between them. The germline V gene has CDR1 MNHNS and CDR2 SASEGT. The CDR3 is 16 residues long. The CDR3 DNA follows: TGTGCCAGCAGTGACAACGGGGGTATGGGGAACTATGGCTACACCTTC. Its translation is CASSDNGGMGNYGYTF.